These 29 T cell receptor beta chains came from one sample sequenced in a study of T cells in Graves' hyperthyroidism and ophthalmopathy. The investigators amplified TCR beta CDR3 regions from RNA transcripts. A set of HTBI primers served as the primers for a first-round RT-PCR of the TCR CDR3. A single record per CDR3 protein comes from TCRdb applying MiXCR to the multiplex PCR reads. The sample lists a few hundred thousand distinct CDR3 sequences, 35% to 55% seen once, with 7.5% to 8.5% in the top ten. The sample taken for sequencing was peripheral blood or thyroid tissue (not recorded which). Receptors originate from a young woman with Graves' hyperthyroidism.

With regard to this clonotype: A read error may be the cause here, since a much bigger clone is one base away. This chain connects TRBV7-2 to TRBJ2-5; D is unclear. Germline CDR1 reads SGHTA; CDR2 reads FQGNSA. This CDR3 is built from 16 residues. The CDR3 loop reads CAGSLAQDYFGETQYF. CDR3 bases: TGTGCCGGCAGCTTAGCCCAGGATTATTTTGGGGAGACCCAGTACTTC.

The gene calls are TRBV7-3 and TRBJ2-2; 7 bases fit TRBD2. J gave up 7 bases and V 3 bases, and 11 bases lay outside the gene matches. The CDR3 extends over 16 amino acids. Germline loops: CDR1 SGHTA, CDR2 FQGTGA. CDR3 in amino acids: CASSLEAGMWNGELFF. For the CDR3, the DNA is TGTGCCAGCAGCTTGGAAGCGGGGATGTGGAACGGGGAGCTGTTTTTT.

This clonotype has a handful of counts. The V call is TRBV29-1, the J call TRBJ1-5; 7 bases are a match to TRBD1. The V gene end was trimmed by 7 bases and the J gene end by 1 base; junction bases not matched to a gene: 7. CDR1 is SQVTM and CDR2 is ANQGSEA in the germline V gene. The CDR3 consists of 14 residues. The CDR3 DNA reads as TGCAGCGCTAGACAGGGTCGGAGCAATCAGCCCCAGCATTTT. Encoded protein: CSARQGRSNQPQHF.

V and J are TRBV15 and TRBJ1-2, with D hard to call. The length of the CDR3 is 16 residues. Germline assignment: CDR1 LNHNV and CDR2 YYDKDF (reference sequence). Trimming shortened V by 3 bases and J by 7 bases, and 21 bases separated the two germline ends. The CDR3 is CATSSRTSGDRRGYTF. Written as DNA, the CDR3 is TGTGCCACCAGCAGTCGGACTAGCGGTGATCGACGTGGCTACACCTTC.

This clonotype was detected ten times or more. The gene calls are TRBV5-6 and TRBJ1-2, with D possibly being TRBD1 (5 bases). V lost 4 bases and J lost 0, with 13 bases in between. Per germline, CDR1 SGHDT and CDR2 YYEEEE. CDR3 length: 15 amino acids. CDR3: CASSLRTLSNYGYTF. The CDR3 region has the DNA TGTGCCAGCAGCCTACGGACACTATCTAACTATGGCTACACCTTC.

This clonotype was counted many times. V is TRBV4-1 and J is TRBJ2-2; D uncertain. The V gene lost 1 base and the J gene lost 3 bases, with 3 bases spanning the gap. Germline V gene data show CDR1 as MGHRA and CDR2 as YSYEKL. The CDR3 runs 13 residues. CDR3 sequence (DNA): TGCGCCAGCAGCCAAGTTTACACCGGGGAGCTGTTTTTT. It encodes CASSQVYTGELFF.

This clonotype was seen ten or more times. The V call is TRBV29-1, the J call TRBJ2-7; 11 bases fit TRBD2. Germline values: CDR1 SQVTM, CDR2 ANQGSEA. The junction had 3 bases not matched to a gene; V was cut back by 3 bases and J by 5 bases. This CDR3 comprises 13 residues. The CDR3 bases are TGCAGCGTTGAGGTAGCGGGAGGGGACGAGCAGTACTTC. Translation gives CSVEVAGGDEQYF.

This clonotype was picked up a small number of times. V is TRBV6-1 and J is TRBJ1-3, with D perhaps TRBD1 (5 bases). The CDR3 loop spans 16 amino acids. With 5 bases removed from V and 2 bases from J, the gap between germline ends came to 16 bases. Germline V CDR1 and CDR2: MNHNS, SASEGT. Written as DNA, the CDR3 is TGTGCCAGCAGTCCGGCGCGGGGGGTAACTGGAAACACCATATATTTT. Translation gives CASSPARGVTGNTIYF.

This clonotype came up many times. V gene TRBV5-1 combines with J gene TRBJ2-7, with 9 positions matching TRBD2. Per the germline V gene, CDR1 is SGHRS and CDR2 is YFSETQ. J was trimmed by 5 bases and V by 3 bases; bases with no gene match: 9. CDR3 length: 15 amino acids. For the CDR3, the DNA is TGCGCCAGCAGCTACGTTAGCGGGAGTAGCGACGAGCAGTACTTC. It encodes CASSYVSGSSDEQYF.

The chain couples TRBV7-6 to TRBJ2-7; a possible D gene is TRBD2 (5 bases). The end of the DNA is better explained by TRBJ2-1, so the J call may be wrong. Per germline, CDR1 SGHVS and CDR2 FNYEAQ. The CDR3 loop spans 13 amino acids. CDR3 nucleotides: TGTGCCAGCACCCCGGAGAGAGGGTATGAGCAGTTCTTC. Encoded protein: CASTPERGYEQFF.

About this clonotype itself: A clone one base away is much larger, so this may be a read error. The rearrangement links TRBV6-5 to TRBJ1-2; D gene uncertain. The germline V gene has CDR1 MNHEY and CDR2 SVGAGI. Trimming pared 6 bases from V and 7 bases from J, leaving 12 bases between. The CDR3 runs 12 residues. CDR3 residues: CASSPPAGGYTF. As DNA, the CDR3 is TGTGCCAGCAGCCCCCCGGCTGGTGGCTACACCTTC.

Ten or more counts support this clonotype. This rearrangement joins TRBV19 to TRBJ1-1; possibly TRBD1 for D (5 bases). The germline V gene has CDR1 LNHDA and CDR2 SQIVND (reference sequence). The V and J ends lost 3 bases and 8 bases respectively, with 10 bases between them. This CDR3 contains 12 residues. Here the CDR3 reads CASSIGTSEAFF. CDR3 DNA: TGTGCCAGTAGTATTGGGACTTCCGAAGCTTTCTTT.

There are many counts of this clonotype. This chain connects TRBV5-1 to TRBJ2-2; 7 positions match TRBD2. Germline values: CDR1 SGHRS, CDR2 YFSETQ. The CDR3 totals 18 residues. V gave up 0 bases and J gave up 7 bases; unmatched junction bases: 15. The CDR3 nucleotides read TGCGCCAGCAGCTTGGGGGGGTCTAGCGGCTCGGTGAACGGGGAGCTGTTTTTT. Translation gives CASSLGGSSGSVNGELFF.

This clonotype was found many times. The gene calls are TRBV12-3 or TRBV12-4 and TRBJ1-3; D not resolved. Trimming took 5 bases from V and 0 from J, leaving 8 bases between them. This CDR3 is built from 14 residues. CDR3 coding DNA: TGTGCCAGCAGTCTACACTCCTCTGGAAACACCATATATTTT. Translating gives CASSLHSSGNTIYF.

In its sample, this clonotype was seen many times. This chain uses TRBV10-2 with TRBJ2-7; D gene ambiguous. Trimming shortened V by 2 bases and J by 6 bases, and 11 bases separated the two germline ends. Germline CDR1 WSHSY, CDR2 SAAADI. CDR3 length equals 13 residues. Written as DNA, the CDR3 is TGCGCCAGCAGTGAGCCAGGAAAACGCGAGCAGTACTTC. Its translation is CASSEPGKREQYF.

The gene calls are TRBV18 and TRBJ2-7; perhaps TRBD1 as D (5 bases). The CDR3 consists of 14 residues. CDR1 is KGHSH, CDR2 LQKENI, per germline. The germline V and J ends were trimmed by 3 bases and 5 bases, with 14 bases remaining between them. The CDR3 DNA is TGTGCCAGCTCACCTCTTCAGGGATTTAACGAGCAGTACTTC. Translation gives CASSPLQGFNEQYF. Looking up the rest from reference TRBV18 and TRBJ2-7 gives the full variable domain: NAGVMQNPRHLVRRRGQEARLRCSPMKGHSHVYWYRQLPEEGLKFMVYLQKENIIDESGMPKERFSAEFPKEGPSILRIQQVVRGDSAAYFCASSPLQGFNEQYFGPGTRLTVT.

In the case of this clonotype: The CDR3 carries no conserved terminal phenylalanine or tryptophan, so it likely arises from a read error. The V call is TRBV6-5, the J call TRBJ2-7, with 10 bases fitting TRBD1. The trim removed 8 bases at V and 3 bases at J, leaving 4 bases unmatched. Looked up from germline, CDR1 is MNHEY and CDR2 is SVGAGI. CDR3 size: 13 residues. The CDR3 loop reads CASGQGEGYEQYL. Written as DNA, the CDR3 is TGTGCCAGCGGACAGGGGGAGGGCTACGAGCAGTACCTC.

The gene calls are TRBV7-9 and TRBJ2-5; 7 nucleotides line up with TRBD2. This CDR3 is 14 amino acids long. CDR1 and CDR2 (germline): SEHNR, FQNEAQ (reference sequence). V shed 0 bases and J 7 bases; nucleotides not matched to a gene: 5. This chain's CDR3 is CASSLAAGEGTQYF. For the CDR3, the DNA is TGTGCCAGCAGCTTAGCGGCGGGAGAGGGGACCCAGTACTTC. Full variable domain (rest looked up from reference TRBV7-9 and TRBJ2-5): DTGVSQNPRHKITKRGQNVTFRCDPISEHNRLYWYRQTLGQGPEFLTYFQNEAQLEKSRLLSDRFSAERPKGSFSTLEIQRTEQGDSAMYLCASSLAAGEGTQYFGPGTRLLVL.

This clonotype has at least ten counts. V is TRBV19 and J is TRBJ1-4; D possibly corresponds to TRBD1 (5 bases). This CDR3 region has 14 residues. Germline CDR1 is LNHDA and CDR2 is SQIVND (reference sequence). Trimming removed 4 bases from V and 7 bases from J, with 13 bases in between. The CDR3 here is CASSTQAGGEKLFF. CDR3 bases: TGTGCCAGTAGTACACAGGCCGGGGGTGAAAAACTGTTTTTT.

This clonotype was detected many times. V is TRBV12-3 or TRBV12-4 and J is TRBJ2-5, with D possibly being TRBD1 or TRBD2 (7 bases each). With 5 bases removed from V and 2 bases from J, the gap between germline ends came to 15 bases. The length of the CDR3 is 15 residues. CDR3 DNA sequence: TGTGCCAGCAGTGGGGGGGCACAGGGGCAAGAGACCCAGTACTTC. Its translation is CASSGGAQGQETQYF.

In its sample, this clonotype was seen once. A read error is likely, as this CDR3 ends without the conserved phenylalanine or tryptophan. The limits of the CDR3 on the DNA are not certain, so only TCRdb's listed CDR3 is given. The V and J genes are TRBV10-3 and TRBJ2-2; the table's D call TRBD2 went unverified against the DNA. The CDR3 has 8 amino acids, counting both end residues. CDR1 and CDR2 (germline): ENHRY, SYGVKD. CDR3 sequence reads: CAISEMVA.

This clonotype was picked up many times. The junction differs from germline at one of its ends, possibly a read error. The rearrangement joins TRBV14 to TRBJ1-1, with D perhaps matching TRBD1 (5 bases). Per the germline V gene, CDR1 is SGHDN and CDR2 is FVKESK. The CDR3 runs to 15 residues. The CDR3 DNA reads TGTGCCAGCAACCAAGGGGAGGGAAGGAGCACTGAAGCTTTCTTT. Residues: CASNQGEGRSTEAFF.

The rearrangement links TRBV12-3 or TRBV12-4 to TRBJ2-7; 8 bases fit TRBD1. V was clipped by 6 bases and J by 5 bases; unmatched bases: 24. The CDR3 is 19 amino acids. The CDR3 sequence is CASSPSGTGRVEPSHEQYF. The DNA of the CDR3 is TGTGCCAGCAGCCCCTCCGGGACAGGACGGGTCGAGCCGTCCCACGAGCAGTACTTC.

This clonotype was observed a handful of times. The chain links TRBV20-1 to TRBJ2-3, with D perhaps given as TRBD1 or TRBD2 (5 bases each). Per germline, CDR1 DFQATT and CDR2 SNEGSKA (reference sequence). Trimming left V 0 bases short and J 2 bases short, with 9 bases between. The CDR3 totals 14 residues. Written as DNA, the CDR3 is TGCAGTGCTAGAGACGGGACCCACACAGATACGCAGTATTTT. As protein: CSARDGTHTDTQYF.

This clonotype appeared a single time. This sequence joins TRBV20-1 and TRBJ1-6; the match to TRBD1 covers 9 bases. J gave up 8 bases and V 4 bases, and 12 bases lay outside the gene matches. The CDR3 totals 16 residues. CDR1 and CDR2 (germline): DFQATT, SNEGSKA (reference sequence). CDR3 DNA: TGCAGTGCTAAAGGAGACAGGGGGACAAGTTATTCACCCCTCCACTTT. This sequence encodes CSAKGDRGTSYSPLHF.

This clonotype was observed a handful of times. Possible read error: a much larger clone is one base away. This sequence joins TRBV10-1 and TRBJ2-7; tentative D call: TRBD1 (5 bases). Germline V gene lookup returns CDR1 WNHNN and CDR2 SYGVQD (reference sequence). Trimming removed 8 bases from V and 5 bases from J, with 19 bases in between. The CDR3 length is 14 residues. Here the CDR3 DNA reads TGCGCCAGCGGCCAAGGCAGGGTCGCCGACGAGCAGTACTTC. It codes for CASGQGRVADEQYF.

This clonotype was counted at least ten times. The chain carries TRBV12-3 or TRBV12-4 and TRBJ1-1, with D uncertain. The CDR3 extends over 14 amino acids. Deletions cut 0 bases from V and 7 bases from J, with 12 bases between. The CDR3 sequence is CASSLAGIGSEAFF. DNA of the CDR3: TGTGCCAGCAGTTTAGCGGGGATAGGGAGTGAAGCTTTCTTT.

The table lists this clonotype with many counts. V is TRBV20-1 and J is TRBJ2-7, with 7 bases matching TRBD1. The CDR3 contains 14 residues. The J segment lost 2 bases and the V segment lost 0 bases, leaving 4 bases of the junction unmatched. CDR1 and CDR2 from the germline V gene are DFQATT and SNEGSKA (reference sequence). CDR3 sequence: CSARDNRGTYEQYF. The CDR3 DNA reads TGCAGTGCTAGAGATAACAGGGGCACCTACGAGCAGTACTTC.

This clonotype was seen at least ten times. The rearrangement links TRBV9 to TRBJ1-2, with D uncertain. With 0 bases removed from V and 2 bases from J, the gap between germline ends came to 8 bases. Germline CDR1 reads SGDLS; CDR2 reads YYNGEE. This CDR3 is built from 14 residues. CDR3: CASSVGGANYGYTF. CDR3 bases: TGTGCCAGCAGCGTAGGGGGTGCGAACTATGGCTACACCTTC.